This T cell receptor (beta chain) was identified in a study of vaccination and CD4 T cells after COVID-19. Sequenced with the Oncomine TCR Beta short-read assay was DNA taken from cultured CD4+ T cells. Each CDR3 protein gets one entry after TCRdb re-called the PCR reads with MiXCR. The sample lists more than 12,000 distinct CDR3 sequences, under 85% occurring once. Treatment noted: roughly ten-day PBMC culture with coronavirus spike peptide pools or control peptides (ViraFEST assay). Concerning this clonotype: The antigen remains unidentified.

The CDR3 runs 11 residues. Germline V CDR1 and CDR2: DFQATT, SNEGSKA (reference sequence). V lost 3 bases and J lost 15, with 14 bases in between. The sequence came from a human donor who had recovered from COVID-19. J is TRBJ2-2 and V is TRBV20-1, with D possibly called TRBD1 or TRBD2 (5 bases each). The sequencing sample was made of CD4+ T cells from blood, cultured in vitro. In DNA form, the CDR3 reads TGCAGTGCTAGTTACAGGCGGGTCGTGTTTTTT. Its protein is CSASYRRVVFF.